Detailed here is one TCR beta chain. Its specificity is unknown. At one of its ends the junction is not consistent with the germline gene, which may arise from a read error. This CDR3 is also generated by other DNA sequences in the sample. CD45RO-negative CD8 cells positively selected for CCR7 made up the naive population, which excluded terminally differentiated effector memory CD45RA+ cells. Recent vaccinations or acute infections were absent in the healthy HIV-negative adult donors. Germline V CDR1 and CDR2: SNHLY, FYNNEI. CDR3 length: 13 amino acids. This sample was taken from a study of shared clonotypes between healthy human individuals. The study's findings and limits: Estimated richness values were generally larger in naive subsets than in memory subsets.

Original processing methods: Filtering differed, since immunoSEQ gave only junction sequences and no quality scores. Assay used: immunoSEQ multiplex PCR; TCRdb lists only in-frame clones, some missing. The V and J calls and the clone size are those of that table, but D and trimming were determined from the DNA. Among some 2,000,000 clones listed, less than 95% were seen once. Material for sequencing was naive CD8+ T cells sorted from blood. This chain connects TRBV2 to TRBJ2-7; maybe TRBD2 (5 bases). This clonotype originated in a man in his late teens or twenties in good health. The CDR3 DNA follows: TGTGCCAGCAGCGAAGCGGACTCCTACGAGCAGTACTTC. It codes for CASSEADSYEQYF.